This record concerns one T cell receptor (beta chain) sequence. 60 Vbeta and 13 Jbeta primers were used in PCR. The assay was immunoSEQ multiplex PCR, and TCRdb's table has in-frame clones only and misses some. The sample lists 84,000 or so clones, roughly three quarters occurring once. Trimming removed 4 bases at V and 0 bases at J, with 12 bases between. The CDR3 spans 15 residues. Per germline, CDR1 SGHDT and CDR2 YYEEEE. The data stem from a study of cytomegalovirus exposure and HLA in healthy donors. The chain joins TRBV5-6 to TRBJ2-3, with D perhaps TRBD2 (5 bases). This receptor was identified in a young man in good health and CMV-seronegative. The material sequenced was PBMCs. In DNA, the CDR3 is TGTGCCAGCAGCGCTAGCCCGTCTAGCACAGATACGCAGTATTTT. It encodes CASSASPSSTDTQYF.